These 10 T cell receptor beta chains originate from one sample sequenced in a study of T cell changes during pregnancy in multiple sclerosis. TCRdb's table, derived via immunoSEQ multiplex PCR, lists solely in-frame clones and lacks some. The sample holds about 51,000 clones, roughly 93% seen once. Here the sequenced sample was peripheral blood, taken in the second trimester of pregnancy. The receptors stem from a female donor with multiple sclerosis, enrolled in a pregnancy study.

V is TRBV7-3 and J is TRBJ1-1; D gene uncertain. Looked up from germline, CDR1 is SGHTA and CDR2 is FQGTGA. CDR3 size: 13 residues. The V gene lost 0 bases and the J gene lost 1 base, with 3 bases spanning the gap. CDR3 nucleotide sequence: TGTGCCAGCAGCTTAACCGGGAACACTGAAGCTTTCTTT. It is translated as CASSLTGNTEAFF.

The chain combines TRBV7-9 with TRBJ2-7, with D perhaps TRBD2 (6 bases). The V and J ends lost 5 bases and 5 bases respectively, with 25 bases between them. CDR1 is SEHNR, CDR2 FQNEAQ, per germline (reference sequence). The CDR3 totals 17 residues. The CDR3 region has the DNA TGTGCCAGCAGCCCAGGCTCGTTCGGCGGGGAGTATCACGAGCAGTACTTC. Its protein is CASSPGSFGGEYHEQYF.

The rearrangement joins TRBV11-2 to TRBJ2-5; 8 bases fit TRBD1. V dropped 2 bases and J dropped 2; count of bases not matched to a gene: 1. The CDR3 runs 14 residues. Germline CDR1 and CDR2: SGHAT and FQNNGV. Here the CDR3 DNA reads TGTGCCAGCAGCTTACAGGGGGCTCAAGAGACCCAGTACTTC. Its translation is CASSLQGAQETQYF.

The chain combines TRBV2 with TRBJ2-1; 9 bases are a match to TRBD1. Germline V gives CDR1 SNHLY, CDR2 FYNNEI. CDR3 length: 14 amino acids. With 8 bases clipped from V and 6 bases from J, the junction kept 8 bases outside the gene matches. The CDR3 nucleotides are TGTGCCAGCGCCCGGGACAGGGTCGGCAATGAGCAGTTCTTC. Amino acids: CASARDRVGNEQFF.

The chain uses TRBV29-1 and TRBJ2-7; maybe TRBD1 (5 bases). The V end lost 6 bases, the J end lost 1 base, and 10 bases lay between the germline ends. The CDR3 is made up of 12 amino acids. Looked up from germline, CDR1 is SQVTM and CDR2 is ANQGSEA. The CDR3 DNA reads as TGCAGCGTGCTGACAGTATCCTACGAGCAGTACTTC. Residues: CSVLTVSYEQYF.

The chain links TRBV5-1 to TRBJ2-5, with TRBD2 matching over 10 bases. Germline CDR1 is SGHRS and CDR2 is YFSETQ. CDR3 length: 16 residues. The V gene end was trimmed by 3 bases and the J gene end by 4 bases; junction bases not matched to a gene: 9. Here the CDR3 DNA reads TGCGCCAGCAGCTCCTGGACTAGCGGTGAGGGAGAGACCCAGTACTTC. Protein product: CASSSWTSGEGETQYF.

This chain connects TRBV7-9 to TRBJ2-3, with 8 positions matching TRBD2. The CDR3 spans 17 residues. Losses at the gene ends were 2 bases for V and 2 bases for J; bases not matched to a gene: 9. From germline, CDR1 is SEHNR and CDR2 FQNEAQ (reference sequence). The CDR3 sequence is CASSLKVASGYTDTQYF. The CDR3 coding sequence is TGTGCCAGCAGCTTAAAGGTGGCTAGCGGGTACACAGATACGCAGTATTTT.

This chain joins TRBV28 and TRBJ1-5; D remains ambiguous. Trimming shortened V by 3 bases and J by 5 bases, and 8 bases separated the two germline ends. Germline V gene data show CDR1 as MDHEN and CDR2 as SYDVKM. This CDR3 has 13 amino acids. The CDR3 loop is CASSLYEYQPQHF. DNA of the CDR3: TGTGCCAGCAGTTTGTATGAGTATCAGCCCCAGCATTTT.

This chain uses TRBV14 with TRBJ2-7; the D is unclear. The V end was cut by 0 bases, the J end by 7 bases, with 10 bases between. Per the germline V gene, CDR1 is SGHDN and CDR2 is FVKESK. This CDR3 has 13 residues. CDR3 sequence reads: CASSQEESWEQYF. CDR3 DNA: TGTGCCAGCAGCCAAGAGGAGAGTTGGGAGCAGTACTTC.

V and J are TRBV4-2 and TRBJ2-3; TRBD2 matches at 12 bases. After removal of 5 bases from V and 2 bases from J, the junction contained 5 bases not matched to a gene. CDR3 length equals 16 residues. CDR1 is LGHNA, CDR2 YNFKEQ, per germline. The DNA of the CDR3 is TGTGCCAGCAGCGGATCTAGCGGGAGGGCCACAGATACGCAGTATTTT. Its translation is CASSGSSGRATDTQYF.